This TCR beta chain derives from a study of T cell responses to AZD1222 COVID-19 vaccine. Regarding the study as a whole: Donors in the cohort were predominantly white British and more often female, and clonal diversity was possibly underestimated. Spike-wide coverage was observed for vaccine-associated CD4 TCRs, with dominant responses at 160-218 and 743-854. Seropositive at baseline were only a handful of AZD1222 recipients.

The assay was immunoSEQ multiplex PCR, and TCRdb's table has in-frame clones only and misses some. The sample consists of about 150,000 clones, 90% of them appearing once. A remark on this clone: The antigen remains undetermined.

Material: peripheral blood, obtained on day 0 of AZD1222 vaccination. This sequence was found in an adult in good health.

CDR3 amino acids: CASSEIDKNTEAFF. CDR3 DNA: TGTGCCAGCAGTGAGATAGACAAGAACACTGAAGCTTTCTTT. J is TRBJ1-1 and V is TRBV25-1; D uncertain. This CDR3 spans 14 amino acids. Trimming shortened V by 3 bases and J by 1 base, and 9 bases separated the two germline ends. Germline CDR1 MGHDK, CDR2 SYGVNS.